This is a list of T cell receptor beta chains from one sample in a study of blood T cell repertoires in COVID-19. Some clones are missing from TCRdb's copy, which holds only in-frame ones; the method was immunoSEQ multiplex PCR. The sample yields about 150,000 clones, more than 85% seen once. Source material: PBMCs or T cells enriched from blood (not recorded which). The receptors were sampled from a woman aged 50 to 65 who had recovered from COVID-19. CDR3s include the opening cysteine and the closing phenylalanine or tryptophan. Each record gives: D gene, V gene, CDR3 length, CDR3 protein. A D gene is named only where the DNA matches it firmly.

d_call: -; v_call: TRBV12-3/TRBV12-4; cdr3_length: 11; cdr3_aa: CASTQGSGYTF
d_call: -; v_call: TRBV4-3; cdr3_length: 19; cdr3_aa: CASSQERVGASLRHEKLFF
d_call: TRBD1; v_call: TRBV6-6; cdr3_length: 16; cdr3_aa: CASSLQGYPPYNEQFF
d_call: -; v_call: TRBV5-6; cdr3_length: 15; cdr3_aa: CASSLRTRAGNTIYF
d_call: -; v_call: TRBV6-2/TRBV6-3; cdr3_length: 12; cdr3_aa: CASSYPYNEQFF
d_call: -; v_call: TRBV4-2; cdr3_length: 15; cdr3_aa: CASSPTGATNEKLFF
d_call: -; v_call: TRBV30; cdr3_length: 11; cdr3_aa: CAWSETETQYF
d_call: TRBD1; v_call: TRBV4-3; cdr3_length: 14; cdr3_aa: CASSTGQGRTEAFF
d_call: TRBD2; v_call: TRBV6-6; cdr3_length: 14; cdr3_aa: CASRLAGGIDEQFF
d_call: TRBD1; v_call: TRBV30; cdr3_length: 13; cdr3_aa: CAWSDRGSYEQYF
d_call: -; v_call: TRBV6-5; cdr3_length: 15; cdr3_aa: CASSRLTKSTGELFF
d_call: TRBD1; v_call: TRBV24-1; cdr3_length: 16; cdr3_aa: CATSDATGGRTDTQYF
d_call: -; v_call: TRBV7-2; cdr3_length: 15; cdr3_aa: CASSLGTTRGETQYF
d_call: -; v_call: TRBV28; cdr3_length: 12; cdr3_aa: CASHTVNTEAFF
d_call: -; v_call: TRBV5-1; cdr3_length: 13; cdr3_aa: CASSLSGVGEQYF
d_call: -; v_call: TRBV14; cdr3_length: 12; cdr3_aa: CASSAGEGTQYF
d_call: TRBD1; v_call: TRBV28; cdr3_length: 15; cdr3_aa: CASSNLDRINYGYTF
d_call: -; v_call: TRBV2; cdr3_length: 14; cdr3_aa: CASSEGGGNYGYTF
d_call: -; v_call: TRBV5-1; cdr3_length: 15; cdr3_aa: CASSLQNRAQETQYF
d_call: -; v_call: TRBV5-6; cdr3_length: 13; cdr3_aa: CASSLGPREGQYF
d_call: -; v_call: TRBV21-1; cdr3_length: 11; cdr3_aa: CASIARDRENF
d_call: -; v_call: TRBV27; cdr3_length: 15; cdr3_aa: CASSFGGRRVTEAFF
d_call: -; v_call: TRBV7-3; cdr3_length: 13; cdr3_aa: CASSLIATDTQYF
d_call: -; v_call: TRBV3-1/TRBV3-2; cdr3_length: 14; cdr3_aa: CASSQGVQGYEQYF
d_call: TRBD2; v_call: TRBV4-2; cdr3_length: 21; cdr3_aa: CASSPRGGLAGRISGANVLTF
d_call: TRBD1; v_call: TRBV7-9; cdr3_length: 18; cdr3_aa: CASSPRRDRAGANYGYTF
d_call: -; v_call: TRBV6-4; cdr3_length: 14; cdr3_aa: CASNPTGNTGELFF
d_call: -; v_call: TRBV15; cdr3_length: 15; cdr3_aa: CATSTGSWGAETQYF
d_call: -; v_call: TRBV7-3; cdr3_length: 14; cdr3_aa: CASSPIRVGTEAFF
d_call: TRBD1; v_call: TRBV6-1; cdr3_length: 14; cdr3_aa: CASSRQGGDQPQHF
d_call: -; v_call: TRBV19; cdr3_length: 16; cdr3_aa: CASSPTQGSGANVLTF